This T cell receptor beta chain was recorded in a study of blood T cell repertoires in COVID-19. Study at large: Samples taken during acute and convalescent COVID-19 were collected in the United States, Italy and Spain.

This CDR3 has 14 amino acids. Between the trimmed V and J ends, which lost 1 base and 1 base, there was a span of 7 bases. The germline gives CDR1 SGHTA, CDR2 FQGNSA. In the study's own analysis: Amplification of reference gene primers was used by the study to estimate nucleated cell counts. Generated by immunoSEQ multiplex PCR, the TCRdb table keeps only in-frame clones and is missing some. V, J and clone size are taken as reported in that table, and D and trimming were inferred from the DNA itself. The sample yields 87,000 or so clones, more than 70% seen once. The chain has TRBV7-2 and TRBJ1-1; no clear D. The sample was peripheral blood. This receptor was taken from a human donor with acute or convalescent COVID-19. The donor label of this sample is uncertain. This CDR3 reads CASSLEHRNTEAFF. The CDR3 bases are TGTGCCAGCAGCTTAGAACACCGGAACACTGAAGCTTTCTTT. Drawing the rest from reference TRBV7-2 and TRBJ1-1, the complete variable domain is GAGVSQSPSNKVTEKGKDVELRCDPISGHTALYWYRQSLGQGLEFLIYFQGNSAPDKSGLPSDRFSAERTGGSVSTLTIQRTQQEDSAVYLCASSLEHRNTEAFFGQGTRLTVV.